The clone carrying this TCR beta chain was detected many times. What it binds is not known. This sample was included in a study of response to subunit inactivated influenza vaccine. Study-level points and caveats: Researchers suggested that each seasonal influenza vaccination recruits few new T cells.

TCRdb processed the RT-PCR reads anew with MiXCR; each CDR3 protein has one entry. The repertoire has hundreds of thousands of distinct CDR3 sequences, 14% of them found once; the top ten carry approximately 7.6%. The V and J ends lost 7 bases and 7 bases, in that order; junction bases with no gene match: 6. The germline gives CDR1 SQVTM, CDR2 ANQGSEA. This CDR3 comprises 12 residues. The sequence derives from a man in his fifties who received an inactivated influenza vaccine. The V and J genes are TRBV29-1 and TRBJ2-1, with 8 bases that match TRBD1. This specimen consisted of PBMCs from blood, obtained less than 15 days before vaccination. The CDR3 region has the DNA TGCAGCGCTACGACAGGGGAGAATGAGCAGTTCTTC. Translation: CSATTGENEQFF.